The clone carrying this T cell receptor (beta chain) came up a few times. Its antigen is as yet unknown. Sequenced with the Oncomine TCR Beta short-read assay was DNA taken from cultured CD4+ T cells. TCRdb reprocessed the PCR reads with MiXCR, giving one entry per CDR3 protein. The table has fewer than 15,000 distinct CDR3 sequences, less than 45% seen once; the top ten hold roughly 8%. The sample comes from a study of vaccination and CD4 T cells after COVID-19. Across the whole study: SARS-CoV-2, HCoV-NL63, HCoV-OC43 and HCoV-229E supplied the overlapping spike peptides used to stimulate cells.

Documented treatment: approximately 9-day PBMC culture with coronavirus spike peptide pools or control peptides (ViraFEST assay). Positive PCR tests came between March and December 2020, ahead of the US Alpha, Beta and Delta variants. Each well held roughly 2 million PBMCs in IL-2 (around 10 IU/ml) medium with approximately 9.9 ug/ml peptide pools. Trimming took 5 bases from V and 1 from J; bases not matched to a gene: 2. The CDR3 loop spans 14 amino acids. The gene calls are TRBV12-3 or TRBV12-4 and TRBJ2-5; TRBD1 matches 9 bases. The specimen comprised CD4+ T cells from blood, cultured in vitro, sampled after SARS-CoV-2 vaccination. The TCR sequence derives from a human donor who had recovered from COVID-19. The CDR3 DNA is TGTGCCAGCAGTATGGGACAGGGCCAAGAGACCCAGTACTTC. It encodes CASSMGQGQETQYF.